The rows below give T cell receptor beta chains drawn from one sample of a study of T-cell memory formation after mild COVID-19. TCRdb re-analysed the 5' RACE reads in MiXCR, keeping a single row per CDR3 protein. The sample contains almost 350,000 distinct CDR3 sequences, 20% to 25% of which appear only once. The sequenced sample was PBMCs or a T cell subset sorted from them (not recorded which). These receptors were collected from a man aged 18 to 30 who had mild COVID-19 (a few samples of this study predate the infection). Cell type and time point are not known. Both conserved end residues are part of each CDR3. The D gene is left open where the match is weak. The listing skips clone size in some rows; elsewhere it reads once, few, many or a size class.

V gene	D gene	J gene	clone size	CDR3 DNA	CDR3 protein
TRBV7-9	.	TRBJ2-3	few	TGTGCCAGCAGCCCCCGGGGGAACACAGATACGCAGTATTTT	CASSPRGNTDTQYF
TRBV6-2/TRBV6-3	.	TRBJ1-5	few	TGTGCCAGCAGTTATCCGTCGGGGAATCAGCCCCAGCATTTT	CASSYPSGNQPQHF
TRBV7-8	TRBD2	TRBJ2-3	.	TGTGCCAGCACCTATTGGCGGGGGGGCCCAGATACGCAGTATTTT	CASTYWRGGPDTQYF
TRBV20-1	.	TRBJ2-1	few	TGCAGTGCTCCGAAGACTATACTTAGAGGCAATGAGCAGTTCTTC	CSAPKTILRGNEQFF
TRBV7-9	.	TRBJ2-2	few	TGTGCCAGCAGCTCGCCGGGCCTCCGATTGGACACCGGGGAGCTGTTTTTT	CASSSPGLRLDTGELFF
TRBV24-1	TRBD1	TRBJ1-2	.	TGTGCCATCCAACAGGGGACAGTGACCTCTGGCTACACCTTC	CAIQQGTVTSGYTF
TRBV12-3/TRBV12-4	TRBD2	TRBJ2-5	.	TGTGCCAGCAGCAGGACTAGCGGGGCCCCTGGGGGGACCCAGTACTTC	CASSRTSGAPGGTQYF
TRBV7-2	.	TRBJ2-6	few	TGTGCCAGCAGCCAAGGTGGAGAGAACGTCCTGACTTTC	CASSQGGENVLTF
TRBV4-1	TRBD2	TRBJ2-1	few	TGCGCCAGCAGCCATGGGGGGGTCGAGTTCTTC	CASSHGGVEFF
TRBV12-3/TRBV12-4	.	TRBJ1-3	few	TGTGCCAGCAGGCAAACCGGGGCTACCTCTGGAAACACCATATATTTT	CASRQTGATSGNTIYF
TRBV20-1	TRBD1	TRBJ1-2	few	TGCAGTGCTAGGAAGGGGACAGGGGAAAGAGGTGGCTACACCTTC	CSARKGTGERGGYTF
TRBV11-2	.	TRBJ1-5	.	TGTGCCAGCAGCTTAGACGGGCACCCGGGAAGGTCCCAGCATTTT	CASSLDGHPGRSQHF
TRBV5-5	.	TRBJ2-5	few	TGTGCCAGCAGCTTGGGACAGTTTGGAGAGACCCAGTACTTC	CASSLGQFGETQYF
TRBV28	TRBD1	TRBJ1-2	.	TGTGCCAGCAGTTCCCCGGATCAGACAGGGGGCCTTTATGGCTACACCTTC	CASSSPDQTGGLYGYTF
TRBV11-2	.	TRBJ2-1	.	TGTGCCAGCAGACTAGCTCGGAATGAGCAGTTCTTC	CASRLARNEQFF
TRBV5-1	.	TRBJ2-3	few	TGCGCCAGCGGGGGGGGCGGCACAGATACGCAGTATTTT	CASGGGGTDTQYF
TRBV7-2	.	TRBJ1-5	.	TGTGCCAGCAGCCTCGACCGAGGAGATCAGCCCCAGCATTTT	CASSLDRGDQPQHF
TRBV7-9	TRBD2	TRBJ2-2	few	TGTGCCAGCAGCTTAGGCCAGACTAGCGGGAGCATCGGCGGGGAGCTGTTTTTT	CASSLGQTSGSIGGELFF
TRBV7-2	.	TRBJ1-5	.	TGTGCCAGCAGCTTATTGGGTTACAATCAGCCCCAGCATTTT	CASSLLGYNQPQHF
TRBV7-2	TRBD2	TRBJ2-2	few	TGTGCCAGCAGCTTAGCGAAGCTAGCGGGGGGGCGTACCGGGGAGCTGTTTTTT	CASSLAKLAGGRTGELFF
TRBV5-1	.	TRBJ1-1	few	TGCGCCAGCAGCTTTGAGGCGAACACTGAAGCTTTCTTT	CASSFEANTEAFF
TRBV12-3/TRBV12-4	TRBD1	TRBJ2-7	few	TGTGCCAGCAGTGACAGGGGGAGCTACGAGCAGTACTTC	CASSDRGSYEQYF
TRBV4-1	TRBD1	TRBJ2-3	few	TGCGCCAGCAGAAGGGACAGGGGGCTTGGAGATACGCAGTATTTT	CASRRDRGLGDTQYF
TRBV20-1	TRBD2	TRBJ2-7	.	TGCAGTGGGTGGGGGGGAACTGAGGAGCAGTACTTC	CSGWGGTEEQYF
TRBV5-1	.	TRBJ1-2	few	TGCGCCAGCAGCTTGGAAGGCAGCGCTCTGGGTGGCTACACCTTC	CASSLEGSALGGYTF
TRBV29-1	TRBD1	TRBJ2-4	few	TGCAGCGTTCAGGGACAGGGGAAGAACATTCAGTACTTC	CSVQGQGKNIQYF
TRBV24-1	TRBD2	TRBJ2-1	few	TGTGCCACCAGTGATCACCCACAAGCGGGGGAGAGTAATGAGCAGTTCTTC	CATSDHPQAGESNEQFF
TRBV5-1	.	TRBJ1-6	.	TGCGCCAGCAGCTTGCTGGGGGCCGGTAATTCACCCCTCCACTTT	CASSLLGAGNSPLHF
TRBV5-1	.	TRBJ1-2	many	TGCGCCAGCAGGCCTCTGGACAGCTATGGCTACACCTTC	CASRPLDSYGYTF
TRBV4-3	.	TRBJ2-5	.	TGCGCCAGCAGCCAATCCCCGGGTGGGGAGACCCAGTACTTC	CASSQSPGGETQYF
TRBV30	.	TRBJ2-7	.	TGTGCCTGGAGATTACAGGGAACAGGGACGCAGTACTTC	CAWRLQGTGTQYF
TRBV20-1	.	TRBJ2-6	few	TGCAGTGCTAGGGGGCTGAGCTCTGGGGCCAACGTCCTGACTTTC	CSARGLSSGANVLTF
TRBV6-5	.	TRBJ1-5	.	TGTGCCAGCAGTTGGGCGCTGAATCAGCCCCAGCATTTT	CASSWALNQPQHF
TRBV9	.	TRBJ2-2	.	TGTGCCAGCAGCGTAGTAGGTCTTAACACCGGGGAGCTGTTTTTT	CASSVVGLNTGELFF
TRBV20-1	.	TRBJ2-3	few	TGCAGTGCCGTGGGGGTCCCGGGCACAGATACGCAGTATTTT	CSAVGVPGTDTQYF
TRBV9	.	TRBJ2-4	few	TGTGCCAGCAGCGTAGATGGGGGGGCCTCCAAAAACATTCAGTACTTC	CASSVDGGASKNIQYF
TRBV20-1	.	TRBJ1-4	few	TGCAGTGCTAGAAGATTGTCTGGGGGAACAACTAATGAAAAACTGTTTTTT	CSARRLSGGTTNEKLFF